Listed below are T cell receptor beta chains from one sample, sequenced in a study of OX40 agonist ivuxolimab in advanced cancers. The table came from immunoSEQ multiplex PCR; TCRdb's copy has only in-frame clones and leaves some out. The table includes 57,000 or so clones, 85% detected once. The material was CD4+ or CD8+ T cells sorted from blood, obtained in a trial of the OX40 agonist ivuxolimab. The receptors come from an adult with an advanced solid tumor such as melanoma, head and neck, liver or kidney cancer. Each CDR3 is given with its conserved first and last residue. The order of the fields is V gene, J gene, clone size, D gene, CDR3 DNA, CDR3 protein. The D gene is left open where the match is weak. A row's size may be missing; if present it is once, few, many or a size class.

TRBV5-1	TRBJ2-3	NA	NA	TGCGCCAGCAGCGAGCCCCGGGACTCAGCTCGACCAGATACGCAGTATTTT	CASSEPRDSARPDTQYF
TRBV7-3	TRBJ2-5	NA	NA	TGTGCCAGCAGCTCTCGAGGGGTGGGGGAGACCCAGTACTTC	CASSSRGVGETQYF
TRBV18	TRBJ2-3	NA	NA	TGTGCCAGCTCACCGGGGGCGGTCAGCACAGATACGCAGTATTTT	CASSPGAVSTDTQYF
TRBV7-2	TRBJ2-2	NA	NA	TGTGCCAGCAGCCAAGATCTTCGGGGACTTAAAACCGGGGAGCTGTTTTTT	CASSQDLRGLKTGELFF
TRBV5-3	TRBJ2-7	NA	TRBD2	TGTGCCAGAAGCTTGGGGGATAGCGGGAGGGATTCCTACGAGCAGTACTTC	CARSLGDSGRDSYEQYF
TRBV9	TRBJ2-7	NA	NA	TGTGCCAGCAGCGTGGCAGGGGAAATCTACGAGCAGTACTTC	CASSVAGEIYEQYF
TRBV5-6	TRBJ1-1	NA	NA	TGTGCCAGCAGTTTTGGGGGTTTGGTTGAAGCTTTCTTT	CASSFGGLVEAFF
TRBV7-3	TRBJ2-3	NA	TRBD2	TGTGCCAGCAGCTTAAATGGCGGGAGGGCAGATACGCAGTATTTT	CASSLNGGRADTQYF
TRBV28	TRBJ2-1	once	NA	TGTGCCAGCGGCAAAGCGGACTCCTACAATGAGCAGTTCTTC	CASGKADSYNEQFF
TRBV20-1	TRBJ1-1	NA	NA	TGCAGTGGCCGGACGAACACTGAAGCTTTCTTT	CSGRTNTEAFF
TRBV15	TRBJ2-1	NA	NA	TGTGCCACCAGCAGAGATTTAACCTACAATGAGCAGTTCTTC	CATSRDLTYNEQFF
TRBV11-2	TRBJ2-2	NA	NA	TGTGCCAGCAGCTTAGATCGCCTAGCAGTCACCGGGGAGCTGTTTTTT	CASSLDRLAVTGELFF
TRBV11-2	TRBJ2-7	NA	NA	TGTGCCAGCAGCTTAGAAGATTTTGACGAGCAGTACTTC	CASSLEDFDEQYF
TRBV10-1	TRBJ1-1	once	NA	TGCGCCAGCAGTGAGTCCCAATCAACGTTGAACACTGAAGCTTTCTTT	CASSESQSTLNTEAFF
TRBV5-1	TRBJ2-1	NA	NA	TGCGCCAGCAGGGCCCTCGAGGAGCAGTTCTTC	CASRALEEQFF
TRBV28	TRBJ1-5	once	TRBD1	TGTGCCAGCAGGGTCCCGACAGGGGTTAATCAGCCCCAGCATTTT	CASRVPTGVNQPQHF
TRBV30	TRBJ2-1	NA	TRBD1	TGTGCCTGGATTAGGAATGGACAGGGGCGGTACAATGAGCAGTTCTTC	CAWIRNGQGRYNEQFF
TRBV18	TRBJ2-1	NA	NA	TGTGCCAGCTCACCGATTGTGGAGCGCAATGAGCAGTTCTTC	CASSPIVERNEQFF
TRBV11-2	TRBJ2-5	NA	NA	TGTGCCAGCAGCTTAGAGAACTTAGGGACCCAGTACTTC	CASSLENLGTQYF
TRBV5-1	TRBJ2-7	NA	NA	TGCGCCAGCAGCTTGGCGGGGGTCGGTTACGAGCAGTACTTC	CASSLAGVGYEQYF
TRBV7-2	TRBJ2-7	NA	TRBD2	TGTGCCACGGGACTAGCGGGAGGGCGCACCTACGAGCAGTACTTC	CATGLAGGRTYEQYF
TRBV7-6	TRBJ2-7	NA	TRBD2	TGTGCCAGCAGCAAGGGGGGCGGGACTAGCGAAACCTACGAGCAGTACTTC	CASSKGGGTSETYEQYF
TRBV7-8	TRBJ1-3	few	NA	TGTGCCAGCAGCCCCGGGGCAGGCATCTCTGGAAACACCATATATTTT	CASSPGAGISGNTIYF
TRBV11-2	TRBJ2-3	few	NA	TGTGCCAGCAGCTTACGCCTACCCGGGGGCGAAGTTACAGATACGCAGTATTTT	CASSLRLPGGEVTDTQYF
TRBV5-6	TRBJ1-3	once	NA	TGTGCCAGCGGAGCACCGGGACGAATTGGAAACACCATATATTTT	CASGAPGRIGNTIYF
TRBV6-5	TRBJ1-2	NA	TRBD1	TGTGCCAGCAGTTCACAGGGGGGGGGCTATGGCTACACCTTC	CASSSQGGGYGYTF
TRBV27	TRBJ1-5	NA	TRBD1	TGTGCCAGCAGTTTAAGGGGGCCACAGCCCCAGCATTTT	CASSLRGPQPQHF
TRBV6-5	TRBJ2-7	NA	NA	TGTGCCAGCAGTTACTCGGGTGAGCAGTACTTC	CASSYSGEQYF
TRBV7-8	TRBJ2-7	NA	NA	TGTGCCAGCAGCTCCTCCTCCGGCCGGCAGTACTTC	CASSSSSGRQYF
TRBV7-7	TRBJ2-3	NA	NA	TGTGCTAGCAGCCCAAGGGGAATCAGCACAGATACGCAGTATTTT	CASSPRGISTDTQYF
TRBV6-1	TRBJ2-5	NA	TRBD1	TGTGCCAGCAGTCCCATGACAGGGCCAGAGACCCAGTACTTC	CASSPMTGPETQYF
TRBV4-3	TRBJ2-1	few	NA	TGCGCCAGCAGCCAGGAACAGGGTGGTGAGCAGTTCTTC	CASSQEQGGEQFF
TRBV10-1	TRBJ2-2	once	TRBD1	TGCGCCAGCATCCGGGGACAGGGGGAATTCGACACCGGGGAGCTGTTTTTT	CASIRGQGEFDTGELFF
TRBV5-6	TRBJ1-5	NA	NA	TGTGCCAGCAGCTTGCACAATCAGCCCCAGCATTTT	CASSLHNQPQHF
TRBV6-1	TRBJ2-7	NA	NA	TGTGCCAGCAGTACGCGGGCCCCCCAACAGTACTTC	CASSTRAPQQYF
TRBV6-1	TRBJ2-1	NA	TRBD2	TGTGCCAGCAGAGCGGGAGAGACCTACAATGAGCAGTTCTTC	CASRAGETYNEQFF
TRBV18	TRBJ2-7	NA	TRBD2	TGTGCCAGCTCACCCAGTTTAGCGGGAGGCACCTACGAGCAGTACTTC	CASSPSLAGGTYEQYF
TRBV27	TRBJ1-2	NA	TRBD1	TGTGCCAGCACCTCATTCCCAGGGGGCGCGTACTATGGCTACACCTTC	CASTSFPGGAYYGYTF
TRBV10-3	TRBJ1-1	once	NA	TGTGCCATCAGCCCAAGTCTTGGGGGGCTAATCAACACTGAAGCTTTCTTT	CAISPSLGGLINTEAFF
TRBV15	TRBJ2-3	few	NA	TGTGCCACCAGGCATGGCGAGGAAGGGAGAGACACAGATACGCAGTATTTT	CATRHGEEGRDTDTQYF
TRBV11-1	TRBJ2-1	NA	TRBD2	TGTGCCAGCAGCTCGGATAGCGGGAGAAAATATGAGCAGTTCTTC	CASSSDSGRKYEQFF
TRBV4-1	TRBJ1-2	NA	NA	TGCGCCAGCAGCGCTCTTTCGGGGGATTCGCAGGGCTACACCTTC	CASSALSGDSQGYTF
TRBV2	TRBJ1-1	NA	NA	TGTGCCAGCATTTTTAGGGGATTGAACACTGAAGCTTTCTTT	CASIFRGLNTEAFF
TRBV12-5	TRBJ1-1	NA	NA	TGTGCTAGCGGAGGGGGCACTGAAGCTTTCTTT	CASGGGTEAFF
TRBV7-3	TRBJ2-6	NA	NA	TGTGCCAGCAGCGGGGGGCGTAATGGGGCCAACGTCCCGACTTTC	CASSGGRNGANVPTF
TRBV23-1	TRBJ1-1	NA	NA	TGCGCCAGCAGTCATGGGGTCGGGGATATCTTT	CASSHGVGDIF
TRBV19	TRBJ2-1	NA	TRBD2	TGTGCCAGTAGTAAAGGGCTTCTAGCGGGAGTGAACAATGAGCAGTTCTTC	CASSKGLLAGVNNEQFF
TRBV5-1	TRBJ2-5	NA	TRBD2	TGCGCCAGCAGCTTCCGACGACTAGCGGGAGAAGAGACCCAGTACTTC	CASSFRRLAGEETQYF
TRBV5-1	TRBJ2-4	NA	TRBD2	TGCGCCAGCAGCTCCGGACTAGCGGAAGCCAAAAACATTCAGTACTTC	CASSSGLAEAKNIQYF
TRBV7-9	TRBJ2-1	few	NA	TGTGCCAGCAGCCCCCAGTTAGGTAGCGGATTTTACAATGAGCAGTTCTTC	CASSPQLGSGFYNEQFF
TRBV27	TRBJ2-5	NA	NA	TGTGCCAGCCAGACATGGTCCGAGGGGATAGAGACCCAGTACTTC	CASQTWSEGIETQYF
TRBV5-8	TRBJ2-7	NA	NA	TGTGCCAGCAGCTTGGTGGGACCAACCTACGAGCAGTACTTC	CASSLVGPTYEQYF
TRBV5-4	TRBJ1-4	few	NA	TGTGCCAGCAGCCACCCCGACCAGGATAATGAAAAACTGTTTTTT	CASSHPDQDNEKLFF
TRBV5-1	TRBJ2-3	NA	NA	TGCGCCAGCAGCCTCCGGGTTAGCGCTCCGAGGAATACGCAGTATTTT	CASSLRVSAPRNTQYF
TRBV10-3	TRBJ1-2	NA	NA	TGTGCCATCAGTCAGGACAGACGCTACTATGGCTACACCTTC	CAISQDRRYYGYTF
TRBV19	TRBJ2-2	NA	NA	TGTGCCAGAAGAAGTCCGGATCCCCTGAACACCGGGGAGCTGTTTTTT	CARRSPDPLNTGELFF
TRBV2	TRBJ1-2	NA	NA	TGTGCCAGCAGTGAGGTGCGGGGTGGCGACTATGGCTACACCTTC	CASSEVRGGDYGYTF